The source of this TCR beta chain is a study of cytomegalovirus exposure and HLA in healthy donors. Details on this clone: The antigen is not known. This specimen includes other DNA sequences encoding the same CDR3.

There are 14 residues in the CDR3. J gave up 9 bases and V 4 bases, and 14 bases lay outside the gene matches. In germline, CDR1 is GTSNPN, CDR2 SVGIG (reference sequence). Study-wide points: Presence/absence results assume similar sequencing depth per donor, which may not hold.

A multiplex PCR was run with 60 Vbeta primers and 13 Jbeta primers. Profiled with immunoSEQ multiplex PCR; TCRdb holds only in-frame clones, not every one. The sample holds about 120,000 clones, 80% seen once. The sequencing sample was made of PBMCs. The origin of this receptor is a man aged 25 to 40 in good health and CMV-seronegative. This sequence joins TRBV30 and TRBJ1-2, with 7 bases aligning to TRBD1. CDR3 residues: CAWTPPGTEGSYTF. In DNA, the CDR3 is TGTGCCTGGACCCCCCCGGGGACAGAGGGAAGCTACACCTTC.